The rows below give T cell receptor beta chains drawn from one sample of a study of T cells after yellow fever vaccination. One entry per CDR3 protein, called by TCRdb with MiXCR from the 5' RACE reads. The sample has about 63,000 distinct CDR3 sequences, approximately 7% seen once. Specimen: CD8+ T cells sorted from PBMCs, collected 15 days after the yellow fever booster vaccination. These receptors were obtained from a man under 40 who received the YFV17D yellow fever vaccine. Each CDR3 is given with its conserved first and last residue. The D gene is left open where the match is weak. Clone size is not always given. Where it is, it says once, few, many or a class for expanded clones.

j_gene: TRBJ2-3
abundance: few
v_gene: TRBV30
d_gene: -
len: 13
CDR3nt: TGTGCCTGGAAAGAGGGGTCGGCAGATACGCAGTATTTT
CDR3aa: CAWKEGSADTQYF

j_gene: TRBJ1-1
abundance: many
v_gene: TRBV7-6
d_gene: -
len: 13
CDR3nt: TGTGCCAGCAGCTACCTGGGGAACACTGAAGCTTTCTTT
CDR3aa: CASSYLGNTEAFF

j_gene: TRBJ1-2
abundance: many
v_gene: TRBV6-2/TRBV6-3
d_gene: -
len: 14
CDR3nt: TGTGCCAGCAGCCTCATACAGGATTCTTATGGCTACACCTTC
CDR3aa: CASSLIQDSYGYTF

j_gene: TRBJ1-5
abundance: -
v_gene: TRBV5-4
d_gene: -
len: 13
CDR3nt: TGTGCCAGCAGCTCCAATCCCGATGACCCCCAGCATTTT
CDR3aa: CASSSNPDDPQHF

j_gene: TRBJ2-3
abundance: -
v_gene: TRBV5-4
d_gene: TRBD2
len: 16
CDR3nt: TGTGCCAGCAGCGGGGAGAGTAGCGGGATCTCGGATACGCAGTATTTT
CDR3aa: CASSGESSGISDTQYF

j_gene: TRBJ1-1
abundance: many
v_gene: TRBV29-1
d_gene: -
len: 13
CDR3nt: TGCAGCGTGACGGGACAAATGAACACTGAAGCTTTCTTT
CDR3aa: CSVTGQMNTEAFF

j_gene: TRBJ2-3
abundance: many
v_gene: TRBV6-5
d_gene: -
len: 13
CDR3nt: TGTGCCAGCAGTCGGGACCCGACAGATACGCAGTATTTT
CDR3aa: CASSRDPTDTQYF

j_gene: TRBJ2-5
abundance: many
v_gene: TRBV7-8
d_gene: -
len: 14
CDR3nt: TGTGCCAGCAGGACTTATGAGGGGGGGAGAACCCAGTACTTC
CDR3aa: CASRTYEGGRTQYF

j_gene: TRBJ2-1
abundance: many
v_gene: TRBV28
d_gene: -
len: 14
CDR3nt: TGTGCCAGCAGTTTACTCCTGGGGGACAATGAGCAGTTCTTC
CDR3aa: CASSLLLGDNEQFF

j_gene: TRBJ2-1
abundance: few
v_gene: TRBV20-1
d_gene: TRBD2
len: 17
CDR3nt: TGCAGAACCGGGACTAGCGGGAGGATGGTGGGCTACAATGAGCAGTTCTTC
CDR3aa: CRTGTSGRMVGYNEQFF

j_gene: TRBJ2-7
abundance: -
v_gene: TRBV20-1
d_gene: -
len: 16
CDR3nt: TGCTGTGCTAGAGATGATGGTGGGCGGGCCTCCTACGAGCAGTACTTC
CDR3aa: CCARDDGGRASYEQYF

j_gene: TRBJ2-2
abundance: many
v_gene: TRBV30
d_gene: -
len: 12
CDR3nt: TGTGCCTTTGAGCGGGTCACCGGGGAGCTGTTTTTT
CDR3aa: CAFERVTGELFF

j_gene: TRBJ2-5
abundance: many
v_gene: TRBV4-2
d_gene: -
len: 14
CDR3nt: TGTGCCAGCAGCCAAGAAGGGGTACAAGAGACCCAGTACTTC
CDR3aa: CASSQEGVQETQYF

j_gene: TRBJ2-1
abundance: few
v_gene: TRBV6-2/TRBV6-3
d_gene: TRBD2
len: 15
CDR3nt: TGTGCCAGCAGTCCGGGAGGGCCGGTTCTTGGTGAGCAGTTCTTC
CDR3aa: CASSPGGPVLGEQFF

j_gene: TRBJ2-1
abundance: many
v_gene: TRBV5-1
d_gene: -
len: 14
CDR3nt: TGCGCCAGCAGCTTTCAGGGCTCCTACAATGAGCAGTTCTTC
CDR3aa: CASSFQGSYNEQFF

j_gene: TRBJ2-1
abundance: many
v_gene: TRBV20-1
d_gene: -
len: 13
CDR3nt: TGCAGTAAGAGGGGGGACTCCTACAATGAGCAGTTCTTC
CDR3aa: CSKRGDSYNEQFF

j_gene: TRBJ2-2
abundance: many
v_gene: TRBV27
d_gene: TRBD2
len: 18
CDR3nt: TGTGCCAGCAGTCACGGACTAGCGGATACTACGAACACCGGGGAGCTGTTTTTT
CDR3aa: CASSHGLADTTNTGELFF

j_gene: TRBJ2-1
abundance: many
v_gene: TRBV3-1
d_gene: -
len: 14
CDR3nt: TGTGCCAGCAGCCAATCGCAGGGCTACAATGAGCAGTTCTTC
CDR3aa: CASSQSQGYNEQFF

j_gene: TRBJ2-7
abundance: -
v_gene: TRBV5-1
d_gene: -
len: 14
CDR3nt: TGCGCCAGCAGCTTGGTCCTAGGGAAAACCGAGCAGTACTTC
CDR3aa: CASSLVLGKTEQYF

j_gene: TRBJ1-2
abundance: many
v_gene: TRBV9
d_gene: -
len: 14
CDR3nt: TGTGCCAGCAGCGTAGATTTGGGGGCAGAAGGCTACACCTTC
CDR3aa: CASSVDLGAEGYTF